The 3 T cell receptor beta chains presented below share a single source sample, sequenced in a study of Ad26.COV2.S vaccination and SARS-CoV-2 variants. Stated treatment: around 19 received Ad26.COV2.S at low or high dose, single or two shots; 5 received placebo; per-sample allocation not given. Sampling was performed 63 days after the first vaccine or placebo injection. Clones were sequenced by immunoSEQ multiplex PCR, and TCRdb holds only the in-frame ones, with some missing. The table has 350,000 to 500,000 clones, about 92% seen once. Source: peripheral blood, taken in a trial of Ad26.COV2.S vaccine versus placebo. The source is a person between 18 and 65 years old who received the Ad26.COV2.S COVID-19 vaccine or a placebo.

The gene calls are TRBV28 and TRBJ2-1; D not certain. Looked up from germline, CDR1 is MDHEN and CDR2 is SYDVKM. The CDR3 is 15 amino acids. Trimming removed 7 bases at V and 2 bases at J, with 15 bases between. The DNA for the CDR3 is TGTGCCAGCACAACCCCCCAGGACGCCTACAATGAGCAGTTCTTC. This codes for CASTTPQDAYNEQFF. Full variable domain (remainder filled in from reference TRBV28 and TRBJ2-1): DVKVTQSSRYLVKRTGEKVFLECVQDMDHENMFWYRQDPGLGLRLIYFSYDVKMKEKGDIPEGYSVSREKKERFSLILESASTNQTSMYLCASTTPQDAYNEQFFGPGTRLTVL.

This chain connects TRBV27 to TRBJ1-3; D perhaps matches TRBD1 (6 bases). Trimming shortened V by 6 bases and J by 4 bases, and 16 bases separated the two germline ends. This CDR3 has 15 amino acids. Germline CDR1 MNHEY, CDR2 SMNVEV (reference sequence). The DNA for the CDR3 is TGTGCCAGCAGGCCAGTGGGGGGACAAGGAAACACCATATATTTT. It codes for CASRPVGGQGNTIYF.

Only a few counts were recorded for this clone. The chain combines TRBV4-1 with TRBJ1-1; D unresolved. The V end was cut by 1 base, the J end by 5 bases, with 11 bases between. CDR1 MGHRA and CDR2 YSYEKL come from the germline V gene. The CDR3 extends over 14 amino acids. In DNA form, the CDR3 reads TGCGCCAGCAGCCAAGGCCCCGGTGAAACTGAAGCTTTCTTT. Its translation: CASSQGPGETEAFF.